A selection of T cell receptor beta chains follows, all from one sample in a study of shared clonotypes between healthy human individuals. Only in-frame clones appear in the TCRdb table, and some are missing; sequencing was by immunoSEQ multiplex PCR. The sample records about 680,000 clones, 92% being singletons. The sequenced material came from naive CD8+ T cells sorted from blood. The origin of the receptors is a man in his thirties or forties in good health. The CDR3 runs from the conserved cysteine through the conserved F or W. D genes are given only for firm matches. Where a row states a size, it is once, few, many or the class of an expanded clone; other rows omit it.

D	V	size	J	CDR3	DNA
NA	TRBV4-1	once	TRBJ2-1	CASSQDRTTYNEQFF	TGCGCCAGCAGCCAAGATCGGACTACCTACAATGAGCAGTTCTTC
NA	TRBV2	NA	TRBJ1-1	CANSKGSKNTEAFF	TGTGCCAATTCTAAGGGGTCTAAGAACACTGAAGCTTTCTTT
TRBD1	TRBV5-4	NA	TRBJ1-2	CASSLRLRDSNYGYTF	TGTGCCAGCAGCCTCCGGTTGAGGGACAGCAACTATGGCTACACCTTC
TRBD2	TRBV19	NA	TRBJ2-1	CASSISGSGYNEQFF	TGTGCCAGTAGTATAAGCGGGAGCGGCTACAATGAGCAGTTCTTC
NA	TRBV11-2	NA	TRBJ1-3	CASSTGGNTIYF	TGTGCCAGCAGCACCGGTGGAAACACCATATATTTT
TRBD1	TRBV5-8	NA	TRBJ2-4	CASPGTGMAKNIQYF	TGTGCCAGCCCCGGGACAGGGATGGCCAAAAACATTCAGTACTTC
NA	TRBV5-1	NA	TRBJ2-7	CASRQVISYEQYF	TGCGCCAGCAGGCAGGTCATCTCCTACGAGCAGTACTTC
NA	TRBV2	NA	TRBJ2-2	CASSEVQGNTGELFF	TGTGCCAGCAGTGAAGTGCAGGGAAACACCGGGGAGCTGTTTTTT
TRBD2	TRBV19	NA	TRBJ2-1	CASSIFGRGYEQFF	TGTGCCAGTAGTATTTTCGGGAGGGGGTATGAGCAGTTCTTC
TRBD1	TRBV27	NA	TRBJ2-7	CASSFAGTANYEQYF	TGTGCCAGCAGTTTCGCCGGGACAGCAAACTACGAGCAGTACTTC
NA	TRBV27	NA	TRBJ2-1	CASSLLGQDENEQFF	TGTGCCAGCAGTTTATTGGGTCAGGACGAGAATGAGCAGTTCTTC
NA	TRBV4-1	NA	TRBJ2-7	CASSRQDTGEQYF	TGCGCCAGCAGCCGACAGGACACGGGCGAGCAGTACTTC
TRBD1	TRBV19	NA	TRBJ1-4	CASSPEGGQGRGYEKLFF	TGTGCCAGTAGTCCCGAAGGGGGACAGGGTCGGGGATATGAAAAACTGTTTTTT
TRBD1	TRBV28	NA	TRBJ2-3	CASRPQGLSTDTQYF	TGTGCCAGCAGACCACAGGGGTTGAGCACAGATACGCAGTATTTT
NA	TRBV7-9	NA	TRBJ2-2	CASSLAGTGELFF	TGTGCCAGCAGCTTGGCAGGGACCGGGGAGCTGTTTTTT
TRBD2	TRBV15	NA	TRBJ2-5	CATSREGASGNGLEETQYF	TGTGCCACCAGCAGAGAGGGGGCTAGCGGGAATGGTCTTGAAGAGACCCAGTACTTC
NA	TRBV19	NA	TRBJ1-5	CASSYGAYQPQHF	TGTGCCAGTAGCTATGGGGCTTATCAGCCCCAGCATTTT
NA	TRBV7-8	NA	TRBJ2-7	CASSIPGQYSYEQYF	TGTGCCAGCAGCATACCGGGACAATACTCCTACGAGCAGTACTTC
NA	TRBV7-2	once	TRBJ2-7	CASSFTETSYEQYF	TGTGCCAGCAGCTTCACGGAGACCTCCTACGAGCAGTACTTC
NA	TRBV7-6	NA	TRBJ2-7	CASSNGRTEENEQYF	TGTGCCAGCAGCAACGGAAGGACAGAGGAAAACGAGCAGTACTTC
NA	TRBV27	NA	TRBJ2-7	CASSSSVGSYEQYF	TGTGCCAGCAGTTCTAGTGTTGGCTCCTACGAGCAGTACTTC
NA	TRBV7-9	NA	TRBJ2-2	CASSPEKELFF	TGTGCCAGCAGCCCCGAGAAGGAGCTGTTTTTT
NA	TRBV4-2	few	TRBJ2-7	CASSPEGGTPTYEQYF	TGTGCCAGCAGCCCCGAGGGAGGGACACCAACCTACGAGCAGTACTTC
TRBD1	TRBV5-1	NA	TRBJ2-2	CASSLSWSTGSGELFF	TGCGCCAGCAGCTTGTCCTGGTCGACAGGGAGCGGGGAGCTGTTTTTT
NA	TRBV7-9	NA	TRBJ2-7	CASSLTQSYEQYF	TGTGCCAGCAGCTTAACCCAGAGCTACGAGCAGTACTTC
TRBD2	TRBV7-9	NA	TRBJ2-4	CASSLGGGFQYF	TGTGCCAGCAGTTTAGGCGGGGGGTTTCAGTACTTC
NA	TRBV28	NA	TRBJ2-7	CASTETGSYEQYF	TGTGCCAGCACCGAAACAGGGAGCTACGAGCAGTACTTC
NA	TRBV12-5	NA	TRBJ1-1	CASGLEQGTEAFF	TGTGCTAGTGGTTTGGAACAGGGAACTGAAGCTTTCTTT
TRBD2	TRBV19	NA	TRBJ2-1	CASSMFSGGSYNEQFF	TGTGCCAGTAGTATGTTTAGCGGGGGCTCCTACAATGAGCAGTTCTTC
TRBD2	TRBV5-4	NA	TRBJ2-2	CASSLGETSGGNTGELFF	TGTGCCAGCAGCTTGGGCGAAACTAGCGGGGGGAACACCGGGGAGCTGTTTTTT
TRBD2	TRBV30	NA	TRBJ2-3	CAWSRPTSGRWSDTQYF	TGTGCCTGGAGTCGCCCCACTAGCGGGAGATGGTCAGATACGCAGTATTTT
NA	TRBV5-3	NA	TRBJ2-3	CASSLMASDTDTQYF	TGTGCCAGCAGCTTGATGGCTAGCGATACAGATACGCAGTATTTT
NA	TRBV6-5	NA	TRBJ2-1	CASSYSLGEQFF	TGTGCCAGCAGTTACTCCCTGGGAGAGCAGTTCTTC
TRBD1	TRBV29-1	NA	TRBJ2-7	CSVEQTGGNGYEQYF	TGCAGCGTTGAGCAGACAGGGGGCAATGGCTACGAGCAGTACTTC
TRBD2	TRBV5-1	NA	TRBJ2-1	CASSTGGLAAYNEQFF	TGCGCCAGCAGCACCGGGGGACTAGCGGCCTACAATGAGCAGTTCTTC
NA	TRBV5-1	NA	TRBJ2-7	CASRQDMVYEQYF	TGCGCCAGCAGACAGGACATGGTCTACGAGCAGTACTTC
NA	TRBV12-5	NA	TRBJ2-3	CASGLGGTHTDTQYF	TGTGCTAGTGGTTTGGGCGGGACCCACACAGATACGCAGTATTTT
TRBD1	TRBV19	NA	TRBJ2-1	CASSLNPGQGEFF	TGTGCCAGTAGTCTGAACCCGGGACAGGGCGAGTTCTTC
NA	TRBV6-1	NA	TRBJ2-7	CASRQQGLLYEQYF	TGTGCCAGCAGGCAGCAGGGGCTTCTTTACGAGCAGTACTTC
TRBD2	TRBV6-6	NA	TRBJ2-1	CASSRTSGTGNEQFF	TGTGCCAGCAGCCGGACTAGCGGGACAGGGAATGAGCAGTTCTTC
NA	TRBV11-2	few	TRBJ2-7	CASSLVRRTYEQYF	TGTGCCAGCAGCTTAGTTCGGCGGACGTACGAGCAGTACTTC
NA	TRBV19	NA	TRBJ2-7	CASADSPYEQYF	TGTGCCAGTGCTGACAGCCCCTACGAGCAGTACTTC
NA	TRBV9	NA	TRBJ1-6	CASSVDGLRLHF	TGTGCCAGCAGCGTAGATGGTTTGAGGCTCCACTTT
NA	TRBV4-3	NA	TRBJ1-1	CASSQGLQYTEAFF	TGCGCCAGCAGCCAAGGCTTACAGTACACTGAAGCTTTCTTT
NA	TRBV11-2	NA	TRBJ2-6	CASSLGGKARSGANVLTF	TGTGCCAGCAGCTTAGGTGGGAAAGCCCGCTCTGGGGCCAACGTCCTGACTTTC
TRBD1	TRBV27	once	TRBJ1-1	CASSPRTGMNTEAFF	TGTGCCAGCAGTCCTCGGACAGGCATGAACACTGAAGCTTTCTTT
NA	TRBV28	NA	TRBJ1-5	CASSFPARGTQHF	TGTGCCAGCAGTTTTCCTGCTCGGGGAACCCAGCATTTT
TRBD2	TRBV7-9	NA	TRBJ2-3	CASSPPDSGGDTQYF	TGTGCCAGCAGCCCCCCCGACAGCGGGGGGGATACGCAGTATTTT
NA	TRBV27	once	TRBJ2-1	CASSSYYNEQFF	TGTGCCAGCAGTTCATACTACAATGAGCAGTTCTTC
NA	TRBV2	NA	TRBJ2-3	CASTEGDQADTQYF	TGTGCCAGCACGGAGGGGGACCAGGCAGATACGCAGTATTTT
NA	TRBV6-5	NA	TRBJ2-5	CASRFLVGGETQYF	TGTGCCAGCAGGTTCTTAGTGGGGGGTGAGACCCAGTACTTC
NA	TRBV7-2	NA	TRBJ2-1	CASSLGPGQNSYNEQFF	TGTGCCAGCAGCTTAGGGCCGGGGCAAAACTCCTACAATGAGCAGTTCTTC
NA	TRBV5-1	NA	TRBJ2-1	CASSLLGVHSYNEQFF	TGCGCCAGCAGCTTGTTGGGGGTACACTCCTACAATGAGCAGTTCTTC
TRBD2	TRBV5-6	NA	TRBJ2-1	CASRASGSLPDEQFF	TGTGCCAGCAGAGCTAGCGGGAGCCTGCCGGATGAGCAGTTCTTC